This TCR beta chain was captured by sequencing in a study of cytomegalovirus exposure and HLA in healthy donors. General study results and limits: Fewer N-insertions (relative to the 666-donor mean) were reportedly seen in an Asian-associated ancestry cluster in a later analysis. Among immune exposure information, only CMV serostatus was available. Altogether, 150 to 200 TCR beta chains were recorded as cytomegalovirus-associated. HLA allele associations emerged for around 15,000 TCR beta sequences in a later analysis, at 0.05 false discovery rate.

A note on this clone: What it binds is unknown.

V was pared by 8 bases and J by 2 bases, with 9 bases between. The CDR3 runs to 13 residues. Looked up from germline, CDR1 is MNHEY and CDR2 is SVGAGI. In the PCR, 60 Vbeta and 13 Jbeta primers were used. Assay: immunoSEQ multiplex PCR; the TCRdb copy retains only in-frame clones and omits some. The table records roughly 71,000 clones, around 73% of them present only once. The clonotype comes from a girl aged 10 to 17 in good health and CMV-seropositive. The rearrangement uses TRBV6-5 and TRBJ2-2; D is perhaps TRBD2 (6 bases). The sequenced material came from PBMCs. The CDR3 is CASCAGNTGELFF. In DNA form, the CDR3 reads TGTGCCAGCTGCGCGGGAAACACCGGGGAGCTGTTTTTT.